The 2 T cell receptor beta chains below come from one sample, sequenced in a study of regulatory T cells in long-lasting Graves disease. Time point described: newly diagnosed GD, antithyroid drugs for less than 3 months. Extracted PBMC RNA gave rise to the TCR library. Arm-PCR of CDR3 regions and iRepertoire HTBI primers were the basis on which TCR beta libraries were built. TCRdb reprocessed the multiplex PCR reads with MiXCR, giving one entry per CDR3 protein. The sample lists fewer than 650,000 distinct CDR3 sequences, about 16% occurring once. These data are also associated with another study on T cells in Graves' hyperthyroidism and ophthalmopathy.

The material sequenced was peripheral blood mononuclear cells (PBMCs), taken at new diagnosis, from a patient treated with antithyroid drugs. These receptors were taken from a man between 18 and 29 years old with Graves disease.

Worth noting for this clonotype: A read error may produce the germline difference seen at one junction end. The V call is TRBV20-1, the J call TRBJ2-7, with D possibly being TRBD1 (6 bases). Looked up from germline, CDR1 is DFQATT and CDR2 is SNEGSKA (reference sequence). The CDR3 sequence is 14 residues long. In DNA form, the CDR3 reads TGCAGTGCTGGAGACCGGGACACCCCGGGCGAGCAGTACTTC. Its protein is CSAGDRDTPGEQYF.

The chain uses TRBV28 and TRBJ1-1; no firm D call. The CDR3 has 14 amino acids. Germline-derived CDR1 and CDR2 are MDHEN and SYDVKM. V lost 6 bases, J lost 3 bases, and 14 bases lay in between. DNA of the CDR3: TGTGCCAGCAGCCCGCGGGCGGGTTACACTGAAGCTTTCTTT. It encodes CASSPRAGYTEAFF.